This TCR beta chain was captured by sequencing in a study of CD8 T cells in ankylosing spondylitis. Germline-derived CDR1 and CDR2 are LNHNV and YYDKDF (reference sequence). Deletions cut 0 bases from V and 6 bases from J, with 12 bases between. CDR3 size: 15 residues. This clonotype was counted a few times. Antigen: not known. Study-wide findings and caveats: Blood of patients with ankylosing spondylitis appeared to be characterized by a TCR beta motif of several highly homologous variants.

Libraries of TCR beta came from quantitative 5'-RACE with molecular barcodes. TCRdb recomputed calls from the 5' RACE reads with MiXCR, one row per CDR3 protein. This repertoire shows fewer than 650,000 distinct CDR3 sequences, over 9.5% found once; its top ten account for under 7.5%. The sequenced sample consisted of blood, either unsorted or a sorted T cell fraction (not recorded which). The chain links TRBV15 to TRBJ1-5; D gene unclear. The TCR originated in a male donor with ankylosing spondylitis. The CDR3 spells CATSRDERAGQPQHF. The CDR3 DNA is TGTGCCACCAGCAGAGATGAAAGGGCTGGTCAGCCCCAGCATTTT.